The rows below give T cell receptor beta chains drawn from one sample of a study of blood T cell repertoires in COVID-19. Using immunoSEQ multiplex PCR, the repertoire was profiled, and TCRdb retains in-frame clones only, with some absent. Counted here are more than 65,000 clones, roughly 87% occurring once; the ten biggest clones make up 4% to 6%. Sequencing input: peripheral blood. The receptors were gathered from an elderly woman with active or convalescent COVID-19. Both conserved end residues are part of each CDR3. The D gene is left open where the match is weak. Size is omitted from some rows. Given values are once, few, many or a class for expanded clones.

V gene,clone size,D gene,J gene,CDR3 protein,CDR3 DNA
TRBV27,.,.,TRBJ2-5,CASSSVPRQETQYF,TGTGCCAGCAGTTCGGTCCCCCGACAAGAGACCCAGTACTTC
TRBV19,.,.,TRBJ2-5,CASSIGGSRETQYF,TGTGCCAGTAGTATTGGGGGGTCTCGAGAGACCCAGTACTTC
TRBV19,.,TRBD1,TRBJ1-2,CASSTAGTGVSNYGYTF,TGTGCCAGTAGTACCGCCGGGACAGGAGTTTCTAACTATGGCTACACCTTC
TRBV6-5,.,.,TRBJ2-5,CASSQTRTRQETQYF,TGTGCCAGCAGTCAAACCCGGACTCGTCAAGAGACCCAGTACTTC
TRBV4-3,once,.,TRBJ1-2,CASSQVVGGRGYTF,TGCGCCAGCAGCCAAGTAGTAGGGGGAAGAGGCTACACCTTC
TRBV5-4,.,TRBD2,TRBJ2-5,CASTPSGTSGEETQYF,TGTGCCAGCACCCCCTCCGGGACTAGCGGGGAAGAGACCCAGTACTTC
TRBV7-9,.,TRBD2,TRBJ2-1,CASLGGGLAGNNEQFF,TGTGCCAGCCTGGGCGGTGGACTAGCGGGAAACAATGAGCAGTTCTTC
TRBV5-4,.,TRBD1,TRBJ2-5,CASSLRGPETQYF,TGTGCCAGCAGCTTAAGGGGGCCGGAGACCCAGTACTTC
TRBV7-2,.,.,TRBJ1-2,CASSPLGGGRVGYTF,TGTGCCAGCAGCCCGCTGGGCGGGGGGCGCGTCGGCTACACCTTC
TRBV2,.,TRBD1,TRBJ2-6,CASSMGGQGSGANVLTF,TGTGCCAGCAGTATGGGGGGACAGGGCAGTGGGGCCAACGTCCTGACTTTC
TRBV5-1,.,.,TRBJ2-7,CASSLDSTFLPKYF,TGCGCCAGCAGTTTGGACAGCACGTTTCTGCCCAAGTACTTC